This T cell receptor (beta chain) was sequenced in a study of CD8 T cells in Susac syndrome. Reverse transcription of roughly 0.5 to 1 ug RNA used random hexamers. TCRdb processed the immunoSEQ multiplex PCR reads anew with MiXCR; each CDR3 protein has one entry. Here the sample spans more than 75,000 distinct CDR3 sequences, over 80% being singletons. The trim removed 6 bases at V and 0 bases at J, leaving 10 bases unmatched. Germline values: CDR1 SQVTM, CDR2 ANQGSEA. This CDR3 has 15 amino acids. The origin of this receptor is a human donor in good health. Sequencing used CD8+ T cells from PBMCs. The chain has TRBV29-1 and TRBJ2-7; 8 nucleotides line up with TRBD1. CDR3 in DNA: TGCAGCGTGGCAAAACTGACAGGGGCCTCCTACGAGCAGTACTTC. This sequence encodes CSVAKLTGASYEQYF.